One sample yielded the 17 T cell receptor beta chains listed below, sequenced in a study of long-term antiretroviral therapy in people with HIV. Investigators performed immunoSEQ version v3.0 at survey level. Method: immunoSEQ multiplex PCR; TCRdb's copy keeps in-frame clones and lacks some. The table lists 20,000 to 30,000 clones, about 79% of them singletons. The sample consisted of unsorted PBMCs, taken 3 years after starting antiretroviral therapy. Source of these receptors: a man aged 50 to 60 with HIV.

The V and J genes are TRBV7-2 and TRBJ1-3; TRBD1 agrees at 7 bases. CDR3 size: 14 residues. CDR1 is SGHTA and CDR2 is FQGNSA in the germline V gene. V was clipped by 5 bases and J by 3 bases; unmatched bases: 4. CDR3 protein: CASSRDRVGNTIYF. CDR3 sequence (DNA): TGTGCCAGCAGCCGCGACAGGGTTGGAAACACCATATATTTT.

This clone has a single count. The CDR3 region is CAIRGTSGGRTYEQYF. CDR3 DNA: TGTGCCATCAGGGGGACTAGCGGGGGGAGGACCTACGAGCAGTACTTC. The chain employs TRBV10-3 and TRBJ2-7, with 15 bases matching TRBD2. J gave up 2 bases and V 6 bases, and 5 bases lay outside the gene matches. The V gene's germline CDR1 is ENHRY and CDR2 SYGVKD. The CDR3 has 16 amino acids.

The V gene is TRBV20-1, the J gene TRBJ1-2, with D possibly being TRBD1 (5 bases). The germline gives CDR1 DFQATT, CDR2 SNEGSKA (reference sequence). The V end lost 4 bases, the J end lost 8 bases, and 11 bases lay between the germline ends. The CDR3 spans 11 residues. The CDR3 spells CSATQGGGYTF. The CDR3 DNA reads TGCAGTGCTACGCAGGGTGGGGGCTACACCTTC.

The CDR3 loop reads CASSLAEGFSYEQYF. The CDR3 DNA reads as TGCGCCAGCAGCTTGGCCGAGGGGTTCTCCTACGAGCAGTACTTC. The V and J genes are TRBV5-1 and TRBJ2-7; the D gene could be TRBD1 or TRBD2 (5 bases each). Trimming took 0 bases from V and 0 from J, leaving 10 bases between them. Germline V lookup: CDR1 SGHRS, CDR2 YFSETQ. The CDR3 sequence is 15 residues long.

The V and J genes are TRBV19 and TRBJ2-1; D is ambiguous. Germline values: CDR1 LNHDA, CDR2 SQIVND (reference sequence). Trimming left V 2 bases short and J 0 bases short, with 11 bases between. This CDR3 contains 16 residues. This chain's CDR3 is CASSIIAISSYNEQFF. The CDR3 coding sequence is TGTGCCAGTAGTATAATCGCCATCAGCTCCTACAATGAGCAGTTCTTC.

This clone was recorded once. V is TRBV7-8 and J is TRBJ2-1, with 7 bases identical to TRBD1. CDR1 is SGHVS and CDR2 is FQNEAQ in the germline V gene. With 6 bases clipped from V and 4 bases from J, the junction kept 15 bases outside the gene matches. The CDR3 consists of 17 residues. Here the CDR3 DNA reads TGTGCCAGCAGTTTAAGAAAACAGGGGCCTGAATACAATGAGCAGTTCTTC. Translation: CASSLRKQGPEYNEQFF.

This chain connects TRBV7-9 to TRBJ2-1; 11 bases map to TRBD2. The length of the CDR3 is 17 residues. J gave up 2 bases and V 3 bases, and 6 bases lay outside the gene matches. The germline CDR1 and CDR2 sequences are SEHNR and FQNEAQ (reference sequence). DNA of the CDR3: TGTGCCAGCAGCTTGCTTGCTAGCGGGAGGACCTACAATGAGCAGTTCTTC. Amino acid sequence: CASSLLASGRTYNEQFF.

The chain has TRBV28 and TRBJ1-4, with D possibly matching TRBD1 (5 bases). The germline V gene encodes CDR1 MDHEN and CDR2 SYDVKM. V was trimmed by 6 bases and J by 6 bases, leaving 20 bases between them. The length of the CDR3 is 16 residues. The CDR3: CASSSSLGPMDEKLFF. In DNA form, the CDR3 reads TGTGCCAGCAGCTCTTCTCTGGGGCCCATGGATGAAAAACTGTTTTTT.

This clone appeared a single time. The chain recombines TRBV27 with TRBJ1-2, with no clear D. V was cut by 2 bases and J by 2 bases, with 0 bases left in between. The CDR3 is made up of 11 amino acids. The germline V gene has CDR1 MNHEY and CDR2 SMNVEV (reference sequence). The CDR3 reads CASSLNYGYTF. Written as DNA, the CDR3 is TGTGCCAGCAGTTTAAACTATGGCTACACCTTC.

The V and J genes are TRBV9 and TRBJ2-7, with D unresolved. This CDR3 has 14 residues. The V gene lost 0 bases and the J gene lost 2 bases, with 9 bases spanning the gap. Germline V gives CDR1 SGDLS, CDR2 YYNGEE. The CDR3 DNA reads TGTGCCAGCAGCGTAGCAGATCGGACCTACGAGCAGTACTTC. Amino acids: CASSVADRTYEQYF.

The genes are TRBV6-6 and TRBJ2-6; D gene uncertain. This CDR3 is built from 16 residues. CDR1 is MNHNY and CDR2 is SVGAGI in the germline V gene (reference sequence). V dropped 5 bases and J dropped 0 bases, with 11 bases sitting between them. DNA of the CDR3: TGTGCCAGCAGTCGCATCCAGAGCTCTGGGGCCAACGTCCTGACTTTC. Translation gives CASSRIQSSGANVLTF.

The chain combines TRBV18 with TRBJ2-5; D is undetermined. V shed 2 bases and J shed 3 bases, with 4 bases lying between them. Germline values: CDR1 KGHSH, CDR2 LQKENI. This CDR3 is built from 12 residues. In DNA, the CDR3 is TGTGCCAGCTCACCAGTCGAAGAGACCCAGTACTTC. It translates to CASSPVEETQYF.

This chain joins TRBV5-1 and TRBJ2-7, with 9 bases matching TRBD2. The CDR3 has 16 residues. Germline V gene sequence: CDR1 SGHRS, CDR2 YFSETQ. Germline trimming cut 1 base from V and 0 bases from J; bases unmatched to any gene: 5. The CDR3 coding sequence is TGCGCCAGCAGCTTGCGGCGGGGGGGGACCTCCTACGAGCAGTACTTC. Translating it yields CASSLRRGGTSYEQYF.

This chain connects TRBV12-5 to TRBJ2-1, with D hard to call. The V end was cut by 7 bases, the J end by 4 bases, with 20 bases between. The CDR3 is 16 residues long. Germline lookup yields CDR1 LGHNT and CDR2 FRNRAP. The CDR3 DNA is TGTGCTAGTGTCTCCTCGGGCAGGTGGGTGTACAATGAGCAGTTCTTC. Amino acid sequence: CASVSSGRWVYNEQFF.

The J gene is TRBJ2-5, the V gene TRBV6-5, with a tentative D call TRBD2 (5 bases). Matching the DNA end better, TRBJ2-7 makes the J call doubtful. Germline CDR1 is MNHEY and CDR2 is SVGAGI. This CDR3 contains 12 residues. CDR3 protein: CASSYSGDEQYF. The CDR3 bases are TGTGCCAGCAGTTACTCCGGGGACGAGCAGTACTTC.

The chain combines TRBV28 with TRBJ1-4; D call uncertain. Trimming took 6 bases from V and 5 from J, leaving 13 bases between them. Germline assignment: CDR1 MDHEN and CDR2 SYDVKM. CDR3 size: 14 residues. The CDR3 sequence: CASSPYGGNEKLFF. CDR3 sequence (DNA): TGTGCCAGCAGCCCCTATGGCGGGAATGAAAAACTGTTTTTT.

J is TRBJ2-7 and V is TRBV6-6; 8 nucleotides agree with TRBD2. Germline V gene data show CDR1 as MNHNY and CDR2 as SVGAGI (reference sequence). Losses at the gene ends were 0 bases for V and 3 bases for J; bases not matched to a gene: 4. The CDR3 length is 15 residues. The CDR3: CASSYSTAGDYEQYF. CDR3 sequence (DNA): TGTGCCAGCAGTTACTCGACAGCGGGGGACTACGAGCAGTACTTC.